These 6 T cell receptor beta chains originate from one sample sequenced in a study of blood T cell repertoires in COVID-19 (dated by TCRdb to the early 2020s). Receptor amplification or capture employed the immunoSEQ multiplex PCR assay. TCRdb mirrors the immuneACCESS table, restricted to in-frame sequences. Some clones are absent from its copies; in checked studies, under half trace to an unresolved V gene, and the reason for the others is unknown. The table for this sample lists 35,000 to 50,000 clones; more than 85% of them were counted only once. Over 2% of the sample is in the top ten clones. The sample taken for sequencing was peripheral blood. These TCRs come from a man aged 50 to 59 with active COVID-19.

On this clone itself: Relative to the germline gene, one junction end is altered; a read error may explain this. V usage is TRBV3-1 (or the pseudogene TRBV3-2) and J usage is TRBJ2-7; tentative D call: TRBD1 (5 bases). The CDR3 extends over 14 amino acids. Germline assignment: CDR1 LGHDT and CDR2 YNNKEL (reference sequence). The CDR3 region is CASSQEDGRQKKDF. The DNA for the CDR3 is TGTGCCAGCAGCCAAGAAGATGGTCGACAGAAAAAGGACTTC.

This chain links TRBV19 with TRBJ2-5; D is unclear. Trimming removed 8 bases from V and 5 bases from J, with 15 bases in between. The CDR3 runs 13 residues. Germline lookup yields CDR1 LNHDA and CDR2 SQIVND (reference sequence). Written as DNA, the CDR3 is TGTGCCAGTGGGCCAAGCCCCGGCGAGACCCAGTACTTC. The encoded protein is CASGPSPGETQYF.

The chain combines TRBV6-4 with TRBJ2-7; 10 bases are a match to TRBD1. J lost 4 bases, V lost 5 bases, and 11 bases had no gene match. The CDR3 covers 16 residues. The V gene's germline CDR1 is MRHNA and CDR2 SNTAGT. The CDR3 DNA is TGTGCCAGCAGTTCATTTGGACAGGGGGAAGGGTACGAGCAGTACTTC. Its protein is CASSSFGQGEGYEQYF.

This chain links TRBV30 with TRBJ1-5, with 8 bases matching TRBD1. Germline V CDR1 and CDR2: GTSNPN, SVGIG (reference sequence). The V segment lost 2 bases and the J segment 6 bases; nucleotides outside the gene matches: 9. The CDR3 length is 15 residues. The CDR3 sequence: CAWSRPDRESQPQHF. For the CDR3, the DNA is TGTGCCTGGAGTAGACCGGACAGGGAGAGTCAGCCCCAGCATTTT.

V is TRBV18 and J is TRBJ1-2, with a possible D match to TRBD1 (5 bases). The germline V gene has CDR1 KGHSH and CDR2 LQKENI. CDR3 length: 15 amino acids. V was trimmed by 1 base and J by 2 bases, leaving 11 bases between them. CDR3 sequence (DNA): TGTGCCAGCTCACCACTTCAGGGCAGAAACTATGGCTACACCTTC. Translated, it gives CASSPLQGRNYGYTF. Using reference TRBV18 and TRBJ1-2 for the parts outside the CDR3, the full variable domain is NAGVMQNPRHLVRRRGQEARLRCSPMKGHSHVYWYRQLPEEGLKFMVYLQKENIIDESGMPKERFSAEFPKEGPSILRIQQVVRGDSAAYFCASSPLQGRNYGYTFGSGTRLTVV.

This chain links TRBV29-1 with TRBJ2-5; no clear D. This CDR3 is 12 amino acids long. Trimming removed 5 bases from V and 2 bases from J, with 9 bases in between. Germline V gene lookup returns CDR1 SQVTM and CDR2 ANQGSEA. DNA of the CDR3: TGCAGCGTTCGCCGAGAGCAAGAGACCCAGTACTTC. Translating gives CSVRREQETQYF.